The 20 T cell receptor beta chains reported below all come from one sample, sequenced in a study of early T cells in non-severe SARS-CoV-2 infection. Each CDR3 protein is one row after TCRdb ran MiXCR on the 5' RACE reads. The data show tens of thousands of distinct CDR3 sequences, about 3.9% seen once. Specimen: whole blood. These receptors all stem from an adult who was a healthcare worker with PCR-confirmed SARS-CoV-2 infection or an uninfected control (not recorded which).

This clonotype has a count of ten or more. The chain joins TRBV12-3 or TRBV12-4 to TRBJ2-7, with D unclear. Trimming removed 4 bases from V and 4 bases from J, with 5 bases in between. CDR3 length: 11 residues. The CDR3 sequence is CASSSLYEQYF. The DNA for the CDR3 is TGTGCCAGCAGTTCCCTATACGAGCAGTACTTC.

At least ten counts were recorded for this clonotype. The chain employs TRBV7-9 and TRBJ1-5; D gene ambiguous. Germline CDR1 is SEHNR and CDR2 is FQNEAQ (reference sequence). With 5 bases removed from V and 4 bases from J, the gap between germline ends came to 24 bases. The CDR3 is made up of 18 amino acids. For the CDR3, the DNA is TGTGCCAGCAGCCTCCACTCCGGAGGGAGCTTTCTAAATCAGCCCCAGCATTTT. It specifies CASSLHSGGSFLNQPQHF.

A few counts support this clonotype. The CDR3, as DNA: TGCAGCGCGAGCTCTGGAAACACCATATATTTT. Protein product: CSASSGNTIYF. The rearrangement joins TRBV29-1 to TRBJ1-3, with D uncertain. From germline, CDR1 is SQVTM and CDR2 ANQGSEA. This CDR3 comprises 11 residues. V lost 7 bases and J lost 0, with 4 bases in between.

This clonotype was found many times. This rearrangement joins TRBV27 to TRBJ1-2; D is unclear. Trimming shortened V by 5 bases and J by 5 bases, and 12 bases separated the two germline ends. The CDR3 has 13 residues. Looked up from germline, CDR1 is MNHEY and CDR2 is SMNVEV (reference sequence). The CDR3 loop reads CASSRGVSYGYTF. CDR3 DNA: TGTGCCAGCAGTAGAGGAGTGTCGTATGGCTACACCTTC.

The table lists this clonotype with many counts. The CDR3 protein is CSPRPGRKAKNIQYF. The CDR3 DNA follows: TGCAGCCCCCGCCCCGGGAGGAAGGCCAAAAACATTCAGTACTTC. The chain recombines TRBV29-1 with TRBJ2-4, with 7 bases identical to TRBD2. V trimming: 8 bases; J trimming: 1 base; junction bases outside the gene matches: 11. Germline values: CDR1 SQVTM, CDR2 ANQGSEA. This CDR3 spans 15 amino acids.

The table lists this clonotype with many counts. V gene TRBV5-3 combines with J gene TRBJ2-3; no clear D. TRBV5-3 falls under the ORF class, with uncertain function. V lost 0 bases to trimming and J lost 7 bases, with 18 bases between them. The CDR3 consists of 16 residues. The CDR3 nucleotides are TGTGCCAGAAGCTTGGCCCCTGGAGATCCATCTTATACGCAGTATTTT. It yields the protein CARSLAPGDPSYTQYF.

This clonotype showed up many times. Written as DNA, the CDR3 is TGTGCCAGCTATCCTAGGTCGGCAGGGGCCGAAGCTTTCTTT. This encodes CASYPRSAGAEAFF. The chain joins TRBV5-4 to TRBJ1-1, with D tentatively TRBD1 (6 bases). The V and J ends lost 7 bases and 8 bases respectively, with 21 bases between them. This CDR3 spans 14 amino acids. Germline loops: CDR1 SGHNT, CDR2 YYREEE (reference sequence).

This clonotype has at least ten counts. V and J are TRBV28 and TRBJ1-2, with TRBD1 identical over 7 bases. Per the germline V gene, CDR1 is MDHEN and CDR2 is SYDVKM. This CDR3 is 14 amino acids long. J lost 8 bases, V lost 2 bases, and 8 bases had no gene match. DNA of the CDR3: TGTGCCAGCAGTTTACCACACAGGGGATGGGGCTACACCTTC. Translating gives CASSLPHRGWGYTF.

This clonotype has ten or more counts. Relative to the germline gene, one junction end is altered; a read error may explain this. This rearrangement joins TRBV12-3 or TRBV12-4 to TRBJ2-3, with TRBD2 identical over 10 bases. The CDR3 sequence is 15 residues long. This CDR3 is CASSLAGAHTDTQYF. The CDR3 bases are TGTGCCAGCAGTCTAGCGGGAGCTCACACAGATACGCAGTATTTT.

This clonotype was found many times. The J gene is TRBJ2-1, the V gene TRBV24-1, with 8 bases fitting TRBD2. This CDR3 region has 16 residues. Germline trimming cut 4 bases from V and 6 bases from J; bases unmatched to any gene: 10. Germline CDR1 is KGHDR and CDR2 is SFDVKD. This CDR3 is CATSERASGPFNEQFF. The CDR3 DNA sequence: TGTGCCACCAGTGAACGTGCTAGCGGGCCCTTCAATGAGCAGTTCTTC.

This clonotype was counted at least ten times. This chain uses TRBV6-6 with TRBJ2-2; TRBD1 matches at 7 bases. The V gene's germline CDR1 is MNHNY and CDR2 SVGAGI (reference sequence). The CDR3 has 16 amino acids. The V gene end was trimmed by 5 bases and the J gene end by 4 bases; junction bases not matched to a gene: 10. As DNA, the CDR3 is TGTGCCAGCAGTCAACAAGACAGGGACGGCACCGGGGAGCTGTTTTTT. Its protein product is CASSQQDRDGTGELFF.

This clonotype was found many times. As DNA, the CDR3 is TGTGCCAGCAGTTACCAAGCTAGCGGCCTCTACGAGCAGTACTTC. It codes for CASSYQASGLYEQYF. The chain couples TRBV6-6 to TRBJ2-7; 7 bases are a match to TRBD2. Germline-derived CDR1 and CDR2 are MNHNY and SVGAGI (reference sequence). The CDR3 is 15 amino acids. V shed 2 bases, J shed 3 bases, and the junction held 7 bases outside the gene matches.

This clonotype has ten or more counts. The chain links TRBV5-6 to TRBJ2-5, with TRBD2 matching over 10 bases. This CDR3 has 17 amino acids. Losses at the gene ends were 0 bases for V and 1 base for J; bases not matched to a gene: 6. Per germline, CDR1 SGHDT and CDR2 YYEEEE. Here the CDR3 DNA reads TGTGCCAGCAGCTTGGAAGCCGGGACTAGCGTCCAAGAGACCCAGTACTTC. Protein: CASSLEAGTSVQETQYF.

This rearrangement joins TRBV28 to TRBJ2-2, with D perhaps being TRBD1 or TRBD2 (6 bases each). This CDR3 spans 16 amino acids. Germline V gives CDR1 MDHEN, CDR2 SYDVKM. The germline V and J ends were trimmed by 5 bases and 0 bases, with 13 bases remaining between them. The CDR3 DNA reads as TGTGCCAGCAGTAAGGAGGGACAAGCGAACACCGGGGAGCTGTTTTTT. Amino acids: CASSKEGQANTGELFF.

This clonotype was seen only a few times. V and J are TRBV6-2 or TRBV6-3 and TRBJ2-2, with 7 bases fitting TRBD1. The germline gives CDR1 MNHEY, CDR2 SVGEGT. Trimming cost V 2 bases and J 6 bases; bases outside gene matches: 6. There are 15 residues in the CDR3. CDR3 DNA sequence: TGTGCCAGCAGTTACCCCAACGACAGGGCCGGGGAGCTGTTTTTT. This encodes CASSYPNDRAGELFF.

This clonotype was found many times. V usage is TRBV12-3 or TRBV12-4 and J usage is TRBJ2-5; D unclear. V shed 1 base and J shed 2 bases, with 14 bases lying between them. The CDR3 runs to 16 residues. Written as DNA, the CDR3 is TGTGCCAGCAGTTTAGAGCCCTCCGCACGACAAGAGACCCAGTACTTC. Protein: CASSLEPSARQETQYF.

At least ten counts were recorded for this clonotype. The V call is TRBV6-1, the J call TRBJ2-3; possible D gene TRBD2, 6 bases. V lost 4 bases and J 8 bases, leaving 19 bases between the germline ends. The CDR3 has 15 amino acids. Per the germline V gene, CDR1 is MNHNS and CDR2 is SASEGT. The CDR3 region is CASSALATLSATQYF. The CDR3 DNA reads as TGTGCCAGCAGTGCCCTAGCGACCCTCTCGGCTACGCAGTATTTT.

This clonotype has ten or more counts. CDR3 DNA sequence: TGCGCCAGCAGCCAAGATAGCGCGAGCTCTGGAAACACCATATATTTT. It is translated as CASSQDSASSGNTIYF. The chain joins TRBV4-3 to TRBJ1-3; D unclear. The CDR3 runs to 16 residues. The V and J ends lost 0 bases and 0 bases respectively, with 9 bases between them. Germline-derived CDR1 and CDR2 are LGHNA and YSLEER.

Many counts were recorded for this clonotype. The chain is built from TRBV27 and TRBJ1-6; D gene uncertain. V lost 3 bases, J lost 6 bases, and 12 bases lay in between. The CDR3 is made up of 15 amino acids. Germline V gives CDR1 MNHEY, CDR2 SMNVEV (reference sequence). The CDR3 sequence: CASSFSGSTNSPLHF. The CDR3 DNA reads TGTGCCAGCAGTTTTTCAGGTTCTACTAATTCACCCCTCCACTTT.

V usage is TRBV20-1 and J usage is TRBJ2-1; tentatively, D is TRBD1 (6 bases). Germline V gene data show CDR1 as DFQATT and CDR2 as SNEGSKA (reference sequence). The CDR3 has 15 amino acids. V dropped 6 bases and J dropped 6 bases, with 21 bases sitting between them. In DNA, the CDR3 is TGCAGTGCGCTGGTGGGACACTCTTCTCTCAATGAGCAGTTCTTC. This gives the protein CSALVGHSSLNEQFF.